The clone carrying this T cell receptor beta chain showed up just a few times. Its antigen is unknown. These data come from a study of beta chain features in type 1 diabetes. Study-level information: Sorted cells from all samples, numbering roughly 100,000,000, were examined.

Findings and caveats of the study: Researchers report that Type 1 diabetes patients had moderately but significantly shorter TCRB CDR3s across all four CD4+ subsets.

Every donor had blood drawn once into heparin, about 116 mL on average. The investigators reverse transcribed all of the isolated RNA, so they sequenced expressed TCRB transcripts. Naive, central memory and regulatory T cell samples averaged about 3.57 million immunoSEQ reads each. Clones were read by immunoSEQ multiplex PCR, and TCRdb kept only the in-frame ones, dropping some. The data show some 900,000 clones, 17% seen once. This CDR3 has 14 amino acids. Germline V CDR1 and CDR2: LGHNA, YNFKEQ. The germline V and J ends were trimmed by 2 bases and 0 bases, with 6 bases remaining between them. This TCR was sampled from a woman between 18 and 30 years old in good health. V gene TRBV4-2 combines with J gene TRBJ2-3; D remains unclear. Sequences were obtained from naive CD4+ T cells from blood. The CDR3 bases are TGTGCCAGCAGCCAAACTGCTAGCACAGATACGCAGTATTTT. Translation: CASSQTASTDTQYF.